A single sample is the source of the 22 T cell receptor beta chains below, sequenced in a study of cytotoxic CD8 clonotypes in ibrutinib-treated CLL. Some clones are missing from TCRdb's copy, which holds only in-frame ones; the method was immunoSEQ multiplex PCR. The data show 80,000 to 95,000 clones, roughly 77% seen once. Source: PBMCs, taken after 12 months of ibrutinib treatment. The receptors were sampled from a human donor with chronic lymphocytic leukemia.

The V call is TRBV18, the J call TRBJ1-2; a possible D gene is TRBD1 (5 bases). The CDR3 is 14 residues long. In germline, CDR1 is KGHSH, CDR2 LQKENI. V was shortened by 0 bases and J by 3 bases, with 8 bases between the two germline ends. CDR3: CASSPPGRDYGYTF. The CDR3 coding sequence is TGTGCCAGCTCACCACCGGGCAGGGACTATGGCTACACCTTC.

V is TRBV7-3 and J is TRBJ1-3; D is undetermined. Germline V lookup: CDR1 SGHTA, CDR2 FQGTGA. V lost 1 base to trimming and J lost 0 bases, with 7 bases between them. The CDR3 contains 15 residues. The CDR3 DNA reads TGTGCCAGCAGCTTAATGGCGGCCTCTGGAAACACCATATATTTT. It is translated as CASSLMAASGNTIYF. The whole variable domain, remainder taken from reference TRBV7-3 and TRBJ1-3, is GAGVSQTPSNKVTEKGKYVELRCDPISGHTALYWYRQSLGQGPEFLIYFQGTGAADDSGLPNDRFFAVRPEGSVSTLKIQRTERGDSAVYLCASSLMAASGNTIYFGEGSWLTVV.

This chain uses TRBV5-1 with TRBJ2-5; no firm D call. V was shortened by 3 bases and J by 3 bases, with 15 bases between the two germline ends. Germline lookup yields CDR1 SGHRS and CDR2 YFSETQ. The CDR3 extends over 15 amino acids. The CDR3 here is CASSSNPTGKETQYF. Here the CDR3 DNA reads TGCGCCAGCAGCTCAAACCCCACGGGCAAAGAGACCCAGTACTTC. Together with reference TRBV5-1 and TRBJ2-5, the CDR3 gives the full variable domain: KAGVTQTPRYLIKTRGQQVTLSCSPISGHRSVSWYQQTPGQGLQFLFEYFSETQRNKGNFPGRFSGRQFSNSRSEMNVSTLELGDSALYLCASSSNPTGKETQYFGPGTRLLVL.

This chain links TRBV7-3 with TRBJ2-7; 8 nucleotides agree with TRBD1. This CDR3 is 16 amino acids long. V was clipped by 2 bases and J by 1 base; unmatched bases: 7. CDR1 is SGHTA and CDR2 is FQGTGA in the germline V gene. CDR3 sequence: CASSLARGRVSYEQYF. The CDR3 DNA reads TGTGCCAGCAGCTTAGCCAGGGGGCGGGTATCCTACGAGCAGTACTTC.

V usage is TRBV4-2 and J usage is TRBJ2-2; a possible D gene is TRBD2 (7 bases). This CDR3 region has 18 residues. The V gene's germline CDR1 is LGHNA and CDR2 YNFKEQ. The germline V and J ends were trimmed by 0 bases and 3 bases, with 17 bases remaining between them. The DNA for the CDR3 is TGTGCCAGCAGCCAAGATGGGGGGGCAGGGGTGGACACCGGGGAGCTGTTTTTT. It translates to CASSQDGGAGVDTGELFF.

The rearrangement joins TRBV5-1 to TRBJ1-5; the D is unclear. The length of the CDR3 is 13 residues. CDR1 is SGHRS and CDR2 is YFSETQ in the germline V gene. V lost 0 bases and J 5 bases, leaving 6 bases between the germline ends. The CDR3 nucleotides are TGCGCCAGCAGCTTGGAGGTGGATCAGCCCCAGCATTTT. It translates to CASSLEVDQPQHF.

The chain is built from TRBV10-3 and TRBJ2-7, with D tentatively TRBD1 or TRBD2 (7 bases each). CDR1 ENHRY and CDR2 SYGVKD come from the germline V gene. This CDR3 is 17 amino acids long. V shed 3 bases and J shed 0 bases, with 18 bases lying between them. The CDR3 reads CAISDPRGRGSSYEQYF. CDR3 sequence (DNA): TGTGCCATCAGTGACCCAAGGGGGCGGGGGAGCTCCTACGAGCAGTACTTC.

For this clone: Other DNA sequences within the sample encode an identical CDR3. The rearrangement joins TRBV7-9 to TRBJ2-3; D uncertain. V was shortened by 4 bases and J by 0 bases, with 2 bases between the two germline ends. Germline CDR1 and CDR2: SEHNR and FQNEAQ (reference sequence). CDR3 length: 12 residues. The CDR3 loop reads CASSSSTDTQYF. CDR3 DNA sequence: TGTGCCAGCAGCTCTAGCACAGATACGCAGTATTTT.

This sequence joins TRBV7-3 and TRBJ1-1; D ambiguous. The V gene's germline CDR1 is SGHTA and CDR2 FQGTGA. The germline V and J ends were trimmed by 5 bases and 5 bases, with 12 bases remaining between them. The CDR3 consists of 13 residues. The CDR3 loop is CASSPSRETEAFF. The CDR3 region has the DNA TGTGCCAGCAGCCCCTCGAGGGAGACTGAAGCTTTCTTT.

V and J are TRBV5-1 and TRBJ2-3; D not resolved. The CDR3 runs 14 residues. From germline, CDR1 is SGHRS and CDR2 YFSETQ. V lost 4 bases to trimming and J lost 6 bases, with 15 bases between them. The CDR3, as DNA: TGCGCCAGCAGCCCCTCGACTGGTGCGGATACGCAGTATTTT. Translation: CASSPSTGADTQYF.

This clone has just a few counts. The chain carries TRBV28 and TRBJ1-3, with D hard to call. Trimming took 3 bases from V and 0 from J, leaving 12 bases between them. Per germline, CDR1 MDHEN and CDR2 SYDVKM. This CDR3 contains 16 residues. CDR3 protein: CASSFRRSASGNTIYF. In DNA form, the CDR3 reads TGTGCCAGCAGTTTCCGCCGGTCAGCCTCTGGAAACACCATATATTTT.

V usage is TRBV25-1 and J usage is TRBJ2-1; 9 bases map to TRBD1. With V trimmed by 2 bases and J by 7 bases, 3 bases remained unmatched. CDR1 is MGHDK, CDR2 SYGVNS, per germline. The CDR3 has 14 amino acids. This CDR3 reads CASSENDRGNEQFF. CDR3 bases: TGTGCCAGCAGTGAAAACGACAGGGGGAATGAGCAGTTCTTC.

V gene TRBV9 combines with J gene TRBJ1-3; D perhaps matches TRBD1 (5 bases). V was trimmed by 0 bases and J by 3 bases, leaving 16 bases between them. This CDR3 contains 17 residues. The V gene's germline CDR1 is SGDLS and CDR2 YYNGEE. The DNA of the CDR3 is TGTGCCAGCAGCGTAGCGGGGAGACCGGGGGGTGGAAACACCATATATTTT. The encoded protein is CASSVAGRPGGGNTIYF.

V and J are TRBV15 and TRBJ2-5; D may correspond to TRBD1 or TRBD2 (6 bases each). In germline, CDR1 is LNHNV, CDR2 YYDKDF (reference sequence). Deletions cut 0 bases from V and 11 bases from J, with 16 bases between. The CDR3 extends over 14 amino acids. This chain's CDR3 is CATSRESGGYGQYF. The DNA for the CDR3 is TGTGCCACCAGCAGAGAGTCCGGGGGCTACGGGCAGTACTTC. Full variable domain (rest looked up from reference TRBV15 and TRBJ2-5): DAMVIQNPRYQVTQFGKPVTLSCSQTLNHNVMYWYQQKSSQAPKLLFHYYDKDFNNEADTPDNFQSRRPNTSFCFLDIRSPGLGDTAMYLCATSRESGGYGQYFGPGTRLLVL.

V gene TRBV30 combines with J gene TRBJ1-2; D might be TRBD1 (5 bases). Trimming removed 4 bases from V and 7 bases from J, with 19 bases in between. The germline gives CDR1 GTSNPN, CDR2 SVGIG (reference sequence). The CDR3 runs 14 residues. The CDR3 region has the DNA TGTGCCTGGACTCCCAGCGGGGGGGTCGGTGGCTACACCTTC. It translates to CAWTPSGGVGGYTF.

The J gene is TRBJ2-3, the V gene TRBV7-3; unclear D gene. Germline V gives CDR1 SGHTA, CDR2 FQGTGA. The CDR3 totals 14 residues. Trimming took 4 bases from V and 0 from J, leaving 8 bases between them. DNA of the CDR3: TGTGCCAGCAGCTCCTCCGGGAGCACAGATACGCAGTATTTT. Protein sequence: CASSSSGSTDTQYF. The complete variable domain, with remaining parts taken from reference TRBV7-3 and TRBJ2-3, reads GAGVSQTPSNKVTEKGKYVELRCDPISGHTALYWYRQSLGQGPEFLIYFQGTGAADDSGLPNDRFFAVRPEGSVSTLKIQRTERGDSAVYLCASSSSGSTDTQYFGPGTRLTVL.

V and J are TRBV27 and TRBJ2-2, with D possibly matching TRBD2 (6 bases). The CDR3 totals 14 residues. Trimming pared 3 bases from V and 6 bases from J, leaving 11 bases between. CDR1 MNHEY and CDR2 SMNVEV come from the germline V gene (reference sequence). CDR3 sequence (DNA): TGTGCCAGCAGTTTCGTCGGGAGCGCCGGGGAGCTGTTTTTT. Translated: CASSFVGSAGELFF.

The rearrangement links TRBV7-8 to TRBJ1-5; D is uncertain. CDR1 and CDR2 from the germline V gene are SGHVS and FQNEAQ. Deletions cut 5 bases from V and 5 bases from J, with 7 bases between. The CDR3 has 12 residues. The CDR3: CASSRPDQPQHF. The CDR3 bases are TGTGCCAGCAGCCGCCCCGATCAGCCCCAGCATTTT.

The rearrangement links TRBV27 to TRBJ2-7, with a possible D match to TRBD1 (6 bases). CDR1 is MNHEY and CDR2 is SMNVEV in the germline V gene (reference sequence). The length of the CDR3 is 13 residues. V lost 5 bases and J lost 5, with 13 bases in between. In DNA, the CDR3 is TGTGCCAGCAGTCCCCCGCAGGGGAACGAGCAGTACTTC. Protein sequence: CASSPPQGNEQYF.

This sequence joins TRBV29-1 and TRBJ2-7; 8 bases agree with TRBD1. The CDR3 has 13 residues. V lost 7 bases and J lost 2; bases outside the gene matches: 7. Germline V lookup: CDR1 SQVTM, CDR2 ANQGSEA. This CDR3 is CSAGTGEAYEQYF. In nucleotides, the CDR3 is TGCAGCGCGGGGACAGGAGAAGCCTACGAGCAGTACTTC.

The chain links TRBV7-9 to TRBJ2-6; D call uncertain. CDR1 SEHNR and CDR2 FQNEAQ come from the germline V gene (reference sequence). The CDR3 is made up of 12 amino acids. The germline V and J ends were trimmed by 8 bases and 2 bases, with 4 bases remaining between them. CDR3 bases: TGTGCCAGCGTCCCTGGGGCCAACGTCCTGACTTTC. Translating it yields CASVPGANVLTF.

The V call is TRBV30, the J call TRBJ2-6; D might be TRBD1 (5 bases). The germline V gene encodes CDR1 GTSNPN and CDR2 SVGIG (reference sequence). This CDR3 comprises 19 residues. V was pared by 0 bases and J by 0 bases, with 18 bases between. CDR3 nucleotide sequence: TGTGCCTGGAGTGTAGTTCCCCAGGCCAGGGACTCTGGGGCCAACGTCCTGACTTTC. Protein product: CAWSVVPQARDSGANVLTF.